A selection of T cell receptor beta chains follows, all from one sample in a study of blood T cells in healthy people across ages. MiXCR, applied by TCRdb to the 5' RACE reads, yields one record per CDR3 protein. Of over 950,000 distinct CDR3 sequences detected, roughly two fifths appear once; the ten largest clones hold over 10%. Material: blood. The receptors were sampled from a man aged 18 to 35 in good health. Each CDR3 is given with its conserved first and last residue. The D gene is left open where the match is weak. Only part of the rows carry a size: once, few, many, or a class if the clone is expanded.

V gene	CDR3 length	clone size	D gene	J gene	CDR3 protein	CDR3 DNA
TRBV3-1	16	.	.	TRBJ1-3	CASSQDQLGAGNTIYF	TGTGCCAGCAGCCAAGATCAGCTGGGGGCTGGAAACACCATATATTTT
TRBV21-1	19	few	.	TRBJ2-1	CASSKKKQDSDTEHNEQFF	TGTGCCAGCAGCAAAAAAAAACAGGACAGTGACACGGAGCACAATGAGCAGTTCTTC
TRBV4-3	15	.	.	TRBJ1-2	CASSQDRVDGYGYTF	TGCGCCAGCAGCCAAGATCGGGTGGACGGCTATGGCTACACCTTC
TRBV12-3/TRBV12-4	14	.	.	TRBJ1-3	CASSSPGLGGTIYF	TGTGCCAGCAGTTCTCCGGGACTCGGCGGCACCATATATTTT
TRBV20-1	15	.	TRBD2	TRBJ2-3	CSAGEPGTTTDTQYF	TGCAGTGCCGGGGAACCCGGGACTACGACAGATACGCAGTATTTT
TRBV3-1	15	.	TRBD1	TRBJ1-1	CASGLRGQGGAEAFF	TGTGCCAGCGGCTTAAGGGGACAGGGCGGTGCTGAAGCTTTCTTT
TRBV5-1	12	.	.	TRBJ2-2	CASSISTGELFF	TGCGCCAGCAGCATAAGCACCGGGGAGCTGTTTTTT
TRBV10-3	16	.	TRBD2	TRBJ2-5	CAISASIGGNQETQYF	TGTGCCATCAGTGCGTCTATCGGGGGGAACCAAGAGACCCAGTACTTC
TRBV11-3	12	.	.	TRBJ2-3	CASSSEVPPQYF	TGTGCCAGCAGCTCAGAGGTACCCCCGCAGTATTTT
TRBV6-5	15	few	TRBD1	TRBJ2-7	CASSQGQGAIYEQYF	TGTGCCAGCAGCCAGGGACAGGGGGCTATATACGAGCAGTACTTC
TRBV6-5	14	few	.	TRBJ1-2	CATLTGPHKGGYTF	TGTGCCACTCTTACGGGACCCCACAAAGGAGGCTACACCTTC
TRBV12-5	15	few	.	TRBJ2-5	CASGLVIAGLGKQYF	TGTGCTAGTGGTTTGGTAATTGCAGGGTTGGGTAAGCAGTACTTC
TRBV7-9	13	.	.	TRBJ1-2	CASSPDMNYGHTF	TGTGCCAGCAGCCCCGACATGAACTATGGCCACACCTTC
TRBV6-2/TRBV6-3	14	.	.	TRBJ2-3	CASGLMSPPDTQYF	TGTGCCAGTGGCCTGATGAGCCCCCCAGATACGCAGTATTTT
TRBV19	13	few	.	TRBJ2-3	CASRDSYTDTQYF	TGTGCCAGCCGGGACTCGTACACAGATACGCAGTATTTT
TRBV5-1	18	.	.	TRBJ2-3	CASSLAEGQRGVTDTQYF	TGCGCCAGCAGCTTGGCCGAAGGCCAGAGGGGGGTCACAGATACGCAGTATTTT
TRBV12-3/TRBV12-4	14	.	TRBD1	TRBJ1-1	CASSPTGQGSKAFF	TGTGCCAGCAGCCCCACCGGACAGGGTTCTAAAGCTTTCTTT
TRBV29-1	15	few	.	TRBJ1-4	CSVANRDAGYEKLFF	TGCAGCGTTGCAAACCGGGACGCAGGCTATGAAAAACTGTTTTTT
TRBV20-1	13	.	.	TRBJ1-1	CSATSRDNTEAFF	TGCAGTGCGACCTCCCGGGATAACACTGAAGCTTTCTTT
TRBV30	14	.	TRBD1	TRBJ1-2	CAWSVPGGFYGYTF	TGTGCCTGGAGTGTTCCAGGGGGTTTCTATGGCTACACCTTC
TRBV5-6	13	many	TRBD1	TRBJ1-2	CASSTGTGDGYTF	TGTGCCAGCAGCACAGGGACAGGGGACGGCTACACCTTC
TRBV6-6	14	.	.	TRBJ1-2	CASSDRGHFDGYTF	TGTGCCAGCAGTGACCGGGGACATTTCGATGGCTACACCTTC
TRBV7-2	16	few	.	TRBJ2-7	CASSQRGTYSYNEQYF	TGTGCCAGCAGCCAGCGAGGAACATATTCCTACAATGAGCAGTACTTC
TRBV13	13	.	TRBD2	TRBJ2-4	CASTLAGKNIQYF	TGTGCCAGCACCTTAGCGGGGAAAAACATTCAGTACTTC
TRBV13	15	.	TRBD1	TRBJ2-1	CASSPGQGVFHEQFF	TGTGCCAGCAGCCCCGGACAGGGGGTCTTCCATGAGCAGTTCTTC
TRBV20-1	13	many	.	TRBJ1-5	CSARGPSNQPQHF	TGCAGTGCTAGGGGTCCTTCCAATCAGCCCCAGCATTTT
TRBV3-1	16	.	.	TRBJ2-5	CASSPHVGGGQETQYF	TGTGCCAGCAGCCCACATGTTGGAGGGGGGCAGGAGACCCAGTACTTC
TRBV12-3/TRBV12-4	12	.	.	TRBJ1-2	CTSSPAEYGYTF	TGTACCAGCAGTCCGGCCGAGTATGGCTACACCTTC
TRBV30	14	.	.	TRBJ2-1	CAWSDGPSYNEQFF	TGTGCCTGGAGTGACGGACCCTCCTACAATGAGCAGTTCTTC
TRBV9	13	once	.	TRBJ1-1	CTSSGGRGTEAFF	TGTACCAGCAGCGGTGGGAGAGGAACTGAAGCTTTCTTT
TRBV6-2/TRBV6-3	15	.	TRBD2	TRBJ2-1	CASSWTSGGTYEQFF	TGTGCCAGCAGTTGGACTAGCGGGGGGACCTACGAGCAGTTCTTC
TRBV7-6	16	few	.	TRBJ2-3	CASSLGPTVIIDTQYF	TGTGCCAGCAGCTTAGGACCGACCGTTATCATAGATACGCAGTATTTT